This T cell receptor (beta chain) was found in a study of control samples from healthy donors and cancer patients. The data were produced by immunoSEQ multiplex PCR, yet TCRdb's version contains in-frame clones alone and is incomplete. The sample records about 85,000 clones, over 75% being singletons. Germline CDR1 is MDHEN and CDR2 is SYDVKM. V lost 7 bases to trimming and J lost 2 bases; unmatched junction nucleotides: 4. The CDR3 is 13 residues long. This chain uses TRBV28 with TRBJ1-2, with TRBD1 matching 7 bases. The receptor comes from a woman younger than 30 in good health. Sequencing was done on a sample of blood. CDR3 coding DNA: TGTGCCAGCACCGACAGGGAGAACTATGGCTACACCTTC. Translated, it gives CASTDRENYGYTF.